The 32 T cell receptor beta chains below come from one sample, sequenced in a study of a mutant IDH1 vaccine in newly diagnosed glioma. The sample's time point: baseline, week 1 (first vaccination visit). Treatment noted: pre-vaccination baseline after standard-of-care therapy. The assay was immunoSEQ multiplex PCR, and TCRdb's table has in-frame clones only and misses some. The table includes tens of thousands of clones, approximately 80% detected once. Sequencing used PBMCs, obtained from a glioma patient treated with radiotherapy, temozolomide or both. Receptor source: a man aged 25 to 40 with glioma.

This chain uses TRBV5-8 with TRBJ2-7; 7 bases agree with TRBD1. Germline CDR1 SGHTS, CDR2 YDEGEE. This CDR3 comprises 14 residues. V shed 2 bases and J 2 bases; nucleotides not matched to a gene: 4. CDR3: CASSFWDSPYEQYF. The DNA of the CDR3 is TGTGCCAGCAGCTTTTGGGACAGTCCCTACGAGCAGTACTTC.

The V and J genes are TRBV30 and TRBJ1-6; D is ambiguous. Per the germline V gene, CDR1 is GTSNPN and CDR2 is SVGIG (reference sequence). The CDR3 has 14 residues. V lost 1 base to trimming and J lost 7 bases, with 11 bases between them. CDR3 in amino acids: CAWSGGRTNSPLHF. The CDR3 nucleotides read TGTGCCTGGAGTGGCGGACGGACGAATTCACCCCTCCACTTT.

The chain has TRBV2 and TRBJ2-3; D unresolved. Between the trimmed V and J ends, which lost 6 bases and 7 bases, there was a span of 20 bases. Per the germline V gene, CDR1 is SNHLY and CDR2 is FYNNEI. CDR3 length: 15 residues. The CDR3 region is CASSLKVPQSHTQYF. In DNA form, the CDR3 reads TGTGCCAGCAGCCTGAAAGTACCGCAGAGTCATACGCAGTATTTT.

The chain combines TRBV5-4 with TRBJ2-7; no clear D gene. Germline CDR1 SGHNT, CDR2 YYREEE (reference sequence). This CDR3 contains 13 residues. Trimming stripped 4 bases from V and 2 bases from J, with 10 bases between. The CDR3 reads CASSPGPPYEQYF. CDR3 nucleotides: TGTGCCAGCAGCCCGGGCCCTCCCTACGAGCAGTACTTC.

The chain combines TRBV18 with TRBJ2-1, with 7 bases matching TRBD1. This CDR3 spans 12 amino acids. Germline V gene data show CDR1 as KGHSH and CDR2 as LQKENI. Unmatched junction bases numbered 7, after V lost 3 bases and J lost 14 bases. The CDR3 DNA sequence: TGTGCCAGCTCACCTGACCCGGGACAGAAGTTCTTC. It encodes CASSPDPGQKFF.

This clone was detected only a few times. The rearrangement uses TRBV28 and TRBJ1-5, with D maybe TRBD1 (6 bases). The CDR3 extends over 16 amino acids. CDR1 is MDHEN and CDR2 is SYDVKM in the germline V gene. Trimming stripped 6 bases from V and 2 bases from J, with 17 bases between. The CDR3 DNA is TGTGCCAGCAGGGAAGCTGGCTGGGGGCGCAATCAGCCCCAGCATTTT. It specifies CASREAGWGRNQPQHF.

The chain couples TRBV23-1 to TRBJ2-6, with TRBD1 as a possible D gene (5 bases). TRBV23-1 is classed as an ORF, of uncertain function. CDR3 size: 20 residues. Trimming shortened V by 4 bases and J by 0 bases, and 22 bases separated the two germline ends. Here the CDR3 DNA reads TGCGCCAGCAGTCCACCGTATACAGGAGATCCGTTCTCTGGGGCCAACGTCCTGACTTTC. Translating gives CASSPPYTGDPFSGANVLTF.

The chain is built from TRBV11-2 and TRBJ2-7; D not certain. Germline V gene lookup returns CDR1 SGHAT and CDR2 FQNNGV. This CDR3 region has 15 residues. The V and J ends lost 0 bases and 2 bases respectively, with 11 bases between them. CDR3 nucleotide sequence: TGTGCCAGCAGCTTAGATTCCGGAACCACCTACGAGCAGTACTTC. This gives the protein CASSLDSGTTYEQYF. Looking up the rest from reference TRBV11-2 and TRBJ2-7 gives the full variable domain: EAGVAQSPRYKIIEKRQSVAFWCNPISGHATLYWYQQILGQGPKLLIQFQNNGVVDDSQLPKDRFSAERLKGVDSTLKIQPAKLEDSAVYLCASSLDSGTTYEQYFGPGTRLTVT.

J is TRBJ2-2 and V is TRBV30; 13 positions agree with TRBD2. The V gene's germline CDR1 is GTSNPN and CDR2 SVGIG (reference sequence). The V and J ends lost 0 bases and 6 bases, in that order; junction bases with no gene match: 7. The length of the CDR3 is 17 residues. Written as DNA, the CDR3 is TGTGCCTGGAGTGTACCCCGGGGACTAGCGGGGCCCGGGGAGCTGTTTTTT. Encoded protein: CAWSVPRGLAGPGELFF. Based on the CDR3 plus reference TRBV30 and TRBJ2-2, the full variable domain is SQTIHQWPATLVQPVGSPLSLECTVEGTSNPNLYWYRQAAGRGLQLLFYSVGIGQISSEVPQNLSASRPQDRQFILSSKKLLLSDSGFYLCAWSVPRGLAGPGELFFGEGSRLTVL.

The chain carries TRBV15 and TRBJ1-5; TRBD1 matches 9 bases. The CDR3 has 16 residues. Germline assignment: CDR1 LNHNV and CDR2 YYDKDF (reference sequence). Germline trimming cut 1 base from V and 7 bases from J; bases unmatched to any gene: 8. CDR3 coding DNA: TGTGCCACCAGCAGAGGCCTGGGACAGGGTGACCAGCCCCAGCATTTT. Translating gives CATSRGLGQGDQPQHF.

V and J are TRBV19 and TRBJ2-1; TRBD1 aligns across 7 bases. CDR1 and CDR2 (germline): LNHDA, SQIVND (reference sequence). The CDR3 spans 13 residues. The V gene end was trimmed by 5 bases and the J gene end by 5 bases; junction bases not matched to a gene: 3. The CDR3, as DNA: TGTGCCAGTAGTGGGACAGATAACAATGAGCAGTTCTTC. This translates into CASSGTDNNEQFF.

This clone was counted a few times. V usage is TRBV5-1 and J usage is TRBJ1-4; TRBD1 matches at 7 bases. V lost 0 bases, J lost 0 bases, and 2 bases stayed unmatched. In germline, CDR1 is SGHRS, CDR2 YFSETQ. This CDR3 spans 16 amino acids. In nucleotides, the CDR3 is TGCGCCAGCAGCTTGGTGGGACAGTCAACTAATGAAAAACTGTTTTTT. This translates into CASSLVGQSTNEKLFF.

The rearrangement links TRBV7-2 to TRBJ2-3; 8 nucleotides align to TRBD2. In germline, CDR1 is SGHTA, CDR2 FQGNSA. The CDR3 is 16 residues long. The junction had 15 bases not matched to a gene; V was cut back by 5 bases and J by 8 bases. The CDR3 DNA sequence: TGTGCCAGCAGCCCGCAGGCGGGGGGCCTTTCTGGTACGCAGTATTTT. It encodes CASSPQAGGLSGTQYF.

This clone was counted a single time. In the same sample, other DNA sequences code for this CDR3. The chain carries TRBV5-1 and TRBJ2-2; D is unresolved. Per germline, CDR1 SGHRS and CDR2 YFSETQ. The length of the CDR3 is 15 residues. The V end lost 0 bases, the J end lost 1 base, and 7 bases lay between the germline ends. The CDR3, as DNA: TGCGCCAGCAGCTTGGAAGGTCTGAACACCGGGGAGCTGTTTTTT. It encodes CASSLEGLNTGELFF. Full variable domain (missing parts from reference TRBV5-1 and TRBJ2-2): KAGVTQTPRYLIKTRGQQVTLSCSPISGHRSVSWYQQTPGQGLQFLFEYFSETQRNKGNFPGRFSGRQFSNSRSEMNVSTLELGDSALYLCASSLEGLNTGELFFGEGSRLTVL.

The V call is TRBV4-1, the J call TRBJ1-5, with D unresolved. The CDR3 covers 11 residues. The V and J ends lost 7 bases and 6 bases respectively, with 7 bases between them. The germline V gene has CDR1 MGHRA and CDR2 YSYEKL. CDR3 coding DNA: TGCGCCAGCACCGGGAGTCAGCCCCAGCATTTT. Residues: CASTGSQPQHF.

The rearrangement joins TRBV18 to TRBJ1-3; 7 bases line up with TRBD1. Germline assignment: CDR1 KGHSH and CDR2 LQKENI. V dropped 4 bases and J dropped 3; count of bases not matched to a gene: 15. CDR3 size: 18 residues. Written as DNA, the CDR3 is TGTGCCAGCTCACAACTTAGGACAGGCCCGGACCTTGGAAACACCATATATTTT. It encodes CASSQLRTGPDLGNTIYF.

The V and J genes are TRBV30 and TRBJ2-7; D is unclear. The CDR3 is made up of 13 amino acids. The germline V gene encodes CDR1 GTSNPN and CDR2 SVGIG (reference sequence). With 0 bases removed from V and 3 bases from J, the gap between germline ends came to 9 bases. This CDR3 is CAWSVLHSYEQYF. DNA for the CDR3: TGTGCCTGGAGTGTATTACACAGCTACGAGCAGTACTTC. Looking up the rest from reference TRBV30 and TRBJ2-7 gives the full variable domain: SQTIHQWPATLVQPVGSPLSLECTVEGTSNPNLYWYRQAAGRGLQLLFYSVGIGQISSEVPQNLSASRPQDRQFILSSKKLLLSDSGFYLCAWSVLHSYEQYFGPGTRLTVT.

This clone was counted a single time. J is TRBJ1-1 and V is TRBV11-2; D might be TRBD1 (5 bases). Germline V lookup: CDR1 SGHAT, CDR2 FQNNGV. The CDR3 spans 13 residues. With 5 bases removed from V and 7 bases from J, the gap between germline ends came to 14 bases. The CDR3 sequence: CASSPTRDLEAFF. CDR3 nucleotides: TGTGCCAGCAGCCCCACCAGGGACCTTGAAGCTTTCTTT.

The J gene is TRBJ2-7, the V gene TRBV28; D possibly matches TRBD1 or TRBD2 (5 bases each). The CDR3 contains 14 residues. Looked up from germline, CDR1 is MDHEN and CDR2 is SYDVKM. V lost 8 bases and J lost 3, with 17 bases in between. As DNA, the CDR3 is TGTGCCAGCCAGGGAGTTGGACAAGGCTACGAGCAGTACTTC. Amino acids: CASQGVGQGYEQYF.

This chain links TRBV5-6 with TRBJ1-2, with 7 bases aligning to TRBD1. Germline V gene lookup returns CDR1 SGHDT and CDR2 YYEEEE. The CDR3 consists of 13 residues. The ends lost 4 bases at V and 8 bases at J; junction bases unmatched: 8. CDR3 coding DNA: TGTGCCAGCAGCCTCTTACAGGGGAGGGGCTACACCTTC. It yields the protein CASSLLQGRGYTF.

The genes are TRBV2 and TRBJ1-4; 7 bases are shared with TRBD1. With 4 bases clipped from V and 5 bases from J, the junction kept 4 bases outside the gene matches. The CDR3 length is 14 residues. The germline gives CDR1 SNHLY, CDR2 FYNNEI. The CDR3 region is CASSGRDRNEKLFF. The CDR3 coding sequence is TGTGCCAGCAGTGGGCGGGACAGAAATGAAAAACTGTTTTTT.

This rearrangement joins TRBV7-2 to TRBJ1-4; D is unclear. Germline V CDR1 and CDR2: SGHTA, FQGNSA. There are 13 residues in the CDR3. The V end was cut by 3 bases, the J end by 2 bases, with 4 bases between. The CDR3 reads CASSLDTNEKLFF. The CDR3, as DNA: TGTGCCAGCAGCTTGGACACTAATGAAAAACTGTTTTTT.

This CDR3 reads CASSLSGRGGYTF. The CDR3 bases are TGTGCCAGCAGTTTATCGGGCAGGGGGGGCTACACCTTC. The chain has TRBV27 and TRBJ1-2, with 7 bases that match TRBD1. CDR1 is MNHEY and CDR2 is SMNVEV in the germline V gene (reference sequence). CDR3 length: 13 amino acids. The V and J ends lost 0 bases and 8 bases, in that order; junction bases with no gene match: 3.

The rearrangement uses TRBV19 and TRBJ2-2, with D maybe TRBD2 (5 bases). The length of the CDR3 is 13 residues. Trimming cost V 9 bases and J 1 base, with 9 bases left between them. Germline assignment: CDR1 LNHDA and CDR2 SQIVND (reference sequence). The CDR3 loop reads CASARGNTGELFF. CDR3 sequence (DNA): TGTGCCAGCGCTCGGGGGAACACCGGGGAGCTGTTTTTT.

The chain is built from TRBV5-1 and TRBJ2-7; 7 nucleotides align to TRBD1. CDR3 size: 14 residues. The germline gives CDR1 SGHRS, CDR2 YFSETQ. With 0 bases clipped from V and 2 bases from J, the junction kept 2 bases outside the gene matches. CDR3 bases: TGCGCCAGCAGCTTGGTGGACAGGACCTACGAGCAGTACTTC. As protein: CASSLVDRTYEQYF.

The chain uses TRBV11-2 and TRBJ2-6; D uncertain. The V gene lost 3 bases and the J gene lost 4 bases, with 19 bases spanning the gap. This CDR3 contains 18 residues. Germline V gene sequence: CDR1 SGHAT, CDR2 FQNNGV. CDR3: CASSFGSALRRGANVLTF. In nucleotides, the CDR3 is TGTGCCAGCAGCTTTGGTTCCGCGTTACGAAGGGGGGCCAACGTCCTGACTTTC.

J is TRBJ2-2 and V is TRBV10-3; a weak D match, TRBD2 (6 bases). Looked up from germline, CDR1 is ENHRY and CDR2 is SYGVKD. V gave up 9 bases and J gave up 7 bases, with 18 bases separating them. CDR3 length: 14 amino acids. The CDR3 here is CAIRPNGGGGELFF. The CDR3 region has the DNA TGTGCCATTCGACCCAACGGGGGTGGCGGGGAGCTGTTTTTT.

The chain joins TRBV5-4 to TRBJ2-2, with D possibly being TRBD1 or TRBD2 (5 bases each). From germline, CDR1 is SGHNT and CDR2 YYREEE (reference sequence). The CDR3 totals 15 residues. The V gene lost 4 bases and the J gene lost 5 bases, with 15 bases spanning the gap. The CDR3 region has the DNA TGTGCCAGCAGCGCGTGGGGACCAAGGACCGGGGAGCTGTTTTTT. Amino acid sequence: CASSAWGPRTGELFF.

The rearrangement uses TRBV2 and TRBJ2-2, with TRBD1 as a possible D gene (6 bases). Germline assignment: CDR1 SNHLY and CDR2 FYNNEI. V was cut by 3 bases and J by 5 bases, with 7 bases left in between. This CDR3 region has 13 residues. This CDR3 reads CASSDTGTGELFF. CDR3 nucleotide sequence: TGTGCCAGCAGTGATACAGGGACCGGGGAGCTGTTTTTT.

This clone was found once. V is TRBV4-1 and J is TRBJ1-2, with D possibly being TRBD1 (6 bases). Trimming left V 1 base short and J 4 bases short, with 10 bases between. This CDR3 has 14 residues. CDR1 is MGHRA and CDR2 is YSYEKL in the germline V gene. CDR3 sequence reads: CASSQGQTGYGYTF. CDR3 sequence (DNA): TGCGCCAGCAGCCAAGGTCAGACAGGCTATGGCTACACCTTC.

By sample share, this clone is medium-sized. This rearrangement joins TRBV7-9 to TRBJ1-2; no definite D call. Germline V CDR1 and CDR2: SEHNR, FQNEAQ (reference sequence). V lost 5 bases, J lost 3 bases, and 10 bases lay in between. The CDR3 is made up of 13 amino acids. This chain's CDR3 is CASSTTRDYGYTF. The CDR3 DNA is TGTGCCAGCAGCACGACGAGAGACTATGGCTACACCTTC.

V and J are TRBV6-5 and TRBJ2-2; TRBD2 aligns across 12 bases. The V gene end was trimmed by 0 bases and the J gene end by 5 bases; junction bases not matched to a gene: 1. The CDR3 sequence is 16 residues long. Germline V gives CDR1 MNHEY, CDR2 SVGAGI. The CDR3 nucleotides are TGTGCCAGCAGTTACTCGCTAGCGGGGGGGACCGGGGAGCTGTTTTTT. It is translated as CASSYSLAGGTGELFF.